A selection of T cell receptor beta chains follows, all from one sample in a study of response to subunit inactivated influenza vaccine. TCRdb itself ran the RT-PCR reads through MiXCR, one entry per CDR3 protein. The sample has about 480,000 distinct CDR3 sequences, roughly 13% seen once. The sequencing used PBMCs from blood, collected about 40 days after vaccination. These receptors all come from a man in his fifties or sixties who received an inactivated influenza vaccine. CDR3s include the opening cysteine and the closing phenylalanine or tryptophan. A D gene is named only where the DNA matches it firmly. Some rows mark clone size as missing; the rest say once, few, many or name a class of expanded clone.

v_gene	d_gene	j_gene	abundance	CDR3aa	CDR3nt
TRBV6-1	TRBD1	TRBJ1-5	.	CASSGTGSQPQHF	TGTGCCAGCAGCGGGACAGGATCTCAGCCCCAGCATTTT
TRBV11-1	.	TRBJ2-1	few	CASSPVQGQPGGSYNEQFF	TGTGCCAGCAGCCCCGTACAAGGACAGCCGGGGGGCTCCTACAATGAGCAGTTCTTC
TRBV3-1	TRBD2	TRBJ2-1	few	CASSQGLISTGGTFF	TGTGCCAGCAGCCAAGGTCTCATCTCCACGGGAGGAACATTCTTC
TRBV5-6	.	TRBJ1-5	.	CASSTRTGVLNQPQHF	TGTGCCAGCAGCACCCGGACGGGGGTTCTAAATCAGCCCCAGCATTTT
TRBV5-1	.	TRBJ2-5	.	CASSFNTVAQETQYF	TGCGCCAGCAGCTTCAACACGGTCGCCCAAGAGACCCAGTACTTC
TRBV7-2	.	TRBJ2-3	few	CASSLAIFVRGGYTDTQYF	TGTGCCAGCAGCTTAGCGATATTTGTCAGGGGCGGTTACACAGATACGCAGTATTTT
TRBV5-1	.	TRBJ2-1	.	CASSLAAAQYNEQFF	TGCGCCAGCAGCTTGGCCGCTGCCCAATACAATGAGCAGTTCTTC
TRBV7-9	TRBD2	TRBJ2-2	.	CAPYGTSGTLNTGELFF	TGTGCCCCGTACGGGACTAGCGGGACCCTGAACACCGGGGAGCTGTTTTTT
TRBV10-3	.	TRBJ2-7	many	CATRRGKDSYEQYF	TGTGCCACCCGGAGGGGGAAAGACAGCTACGAGCAGTACTTC
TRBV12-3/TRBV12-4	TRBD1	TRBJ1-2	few	CASRDRPYGYTF	TGTGCCAGCAGGGACAGGCCGTATGGCTACACCTTC
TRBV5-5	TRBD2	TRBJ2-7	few	CASSFWLADYEQYF	TGTGCCAGCAGCTTTTGGCTAGCGGACTACGAGCAGTACTTC
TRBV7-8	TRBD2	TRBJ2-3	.	CASSRPLTKTSWADTQYF	TGTGCCAGCAGCCGACCCCTAACCAAGACTAGCTGGGCAGATACGCAGTATTTT
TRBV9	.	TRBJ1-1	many	CASSVVSGPMNTEAFF	TGTGCCAGCAGCGTAGTTTCGGGGCCGATGAACACTGAAGCTTTCTTT
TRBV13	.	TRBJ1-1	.	CASSTPVGLGVGTEAFF	TGTGCCAGCAGCACCCCGGTAGGACTGGGGGTGGGGACTGAAGCTTTCTTT
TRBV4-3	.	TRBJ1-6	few	CASSQGVGLYNSPLHF	TGCGCCAGCAGCCAAGGGGTCGGGTTATATAATTCACCCCTCCACTTT
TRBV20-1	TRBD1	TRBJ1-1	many	CSARPGTGNTEAFF	TGCAGTGCTAGACCCGGGACAGGGAACACTGAAGCTTTCTTT
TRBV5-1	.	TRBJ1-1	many	CASSLEWGPNTEAFF	TGCGCCAGCAGCTTGGAATGGGGACCGAACACTGAAGCTTTCTTT
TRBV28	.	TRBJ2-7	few	CASSLFSGEQYF	TGTGCCAGCAGTTTATTCTCGGGAGAGCAGTACTTC
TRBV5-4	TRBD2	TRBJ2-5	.	CASSLDGLAGVGETQYF	TGTGCCAGCAGCTTGGACGGACTAGCGGGAGTTGGGGAGACCCAGTACTTC
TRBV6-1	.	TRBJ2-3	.	CASSDRAGSSTDTQYF	TGTGCCAGCAGTGATAGGGCGGGTTCTAGCACAGATACGCAGTATTTT
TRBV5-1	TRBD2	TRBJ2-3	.	CASSERGTNNYNTQYF	TGCGCCAGCAGCGAGCGGGGGACCAATAATTACAATACGCAGTATTTT
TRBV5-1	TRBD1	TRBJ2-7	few	CASSLGLGQGSYEQYF	TGCGCCAGCAGCTTGGGCCTGGGACAGGGTTCCTACGAGCAGTACTTC
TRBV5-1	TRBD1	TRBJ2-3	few	CASSLGQGKDTQYF	TGCGCCAGCAGCTTAGGACAGGGGAAAGATACGCAGTATTTT